The entry that follows covers one T cell receptor (beta chain) sequence. Its matching antigen is unknown. The entry originates in a study of CD8 T cells in ankylosing spondylitis. TCRdb re-derived calls from the 5' RACE reads in MiXCR, one entry per CDR3 protein. The sample lists about 450,000 distinct CDR3 sequences; roughly a quarter were seen once. General study results and limits: A CD8+ phenotype characterized the disease-linked clones, which were relatively rare in peripheral blood. Ankylosing spondylitis blood appeared to be characterized by a TCR beta motif of under ten highly homologous variants. Disease-linked clones were reportedly significantly enriched in matched ankylosing spondylitis synovial fluid.

Trimming pared 6 bases from V and 2 bases from J, leaving 8 bases between. This CDR3 is 13 amino acids long. This TCR derives from a male donor with ankylosing spondylitis. The sample comprised blood, either unsorted or a sorted T cell fraction (not recorded which). The chain links TRBV12-3 or TRBV12-4 to TRBJ2-1; no clear D. CDR3 in amino acids: CASRSGPYNEQFF. CDR3 DNA: TGTGCCAGCAGATCTGGACCCTACAATGAGCAGTTCTTC.